The source of this TCR beta chain is a study of blood T cell repertoires in COVID-19. Study background: Researchers got acute and convalescent COVID-19 samples from the United States, Italy and Spain.

Sequenced by immunoSEQ multiplex PCR; TCRdb stores in-frame clones only, minus some. The table has about 300,000 clones, about four fifths seen once. Trimming took 5 bases from V and 6 from J, leaving 14 bases between them. The CDR3 contains 14 residues. Germline V CDR1 and CDR2: SGHRS, YFSETQ. This TCR derives from a woman in her forties or fifties with acute or convalescent COVID-19. The V and J genes are TRBV5-1 and TRBJ2-2; TRBD1 might be the D (5 bases). Sample: peripheral blood. The CDR3 DNA reads as TGCGCCAGCAGTTCTGTACAGGTGGCCGGGGAGCTGTTTTTT. It translates to CASSSVQVAGELFF.